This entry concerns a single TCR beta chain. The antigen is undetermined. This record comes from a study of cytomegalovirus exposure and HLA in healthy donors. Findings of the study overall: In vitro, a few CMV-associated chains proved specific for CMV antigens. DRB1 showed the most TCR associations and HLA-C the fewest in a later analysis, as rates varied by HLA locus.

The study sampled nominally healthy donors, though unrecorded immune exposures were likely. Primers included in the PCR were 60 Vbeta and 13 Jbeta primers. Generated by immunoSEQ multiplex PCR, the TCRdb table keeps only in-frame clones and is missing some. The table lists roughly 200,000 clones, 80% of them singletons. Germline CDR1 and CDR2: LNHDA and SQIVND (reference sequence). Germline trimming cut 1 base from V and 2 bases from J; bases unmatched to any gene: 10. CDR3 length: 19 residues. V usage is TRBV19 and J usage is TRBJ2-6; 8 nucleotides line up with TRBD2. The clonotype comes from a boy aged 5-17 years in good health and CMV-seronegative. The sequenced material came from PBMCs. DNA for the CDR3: TGTGCCAGTAGTATAGGGAGTAGCGGGATCGGCCCTGGGGCCAACGTCCTGACTTTC. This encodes CASSIGSSGIGPGANVLTF.